The clone carrying this TCR beta chain was counted a few times. Its target is not known. This specimen comes from a study of response to subunit inactivated influenza vaccine. Regarding the study as a whole: Authors proposed each seasonal influenza vaccination draws in few new T cells.

TCRdb ran MiXCR on the RT-PCR reads and lists one entry per CDR3 protein. There are more than 400,000 distinct CDR3 sequences in the sample; more than 7% occur only once, and about an eighth lies in the top ten. This sequence was found in a man aged 50-75 years who received an inactivated influenza vaccine. Sequenced material: PBMCs from blood, taken around 2 years after vaccination.

The CDR3 loop is CASSQVPHGYTF. CDR3 in DNA: TGTGCCAGCAGCCAAGTACCCCATGGCTACACCTTC. The V gene is TRBV3-1, the J gene TRBJ1-2; no clear D. The germline V gene encodes CDR1 LGHDT and CDR2 YNNKEL (reference sequence). V lost 1 base and J 6 bases, leaving 6 bases between the germline ends. The CDR3 loop spans 12 amino acids.